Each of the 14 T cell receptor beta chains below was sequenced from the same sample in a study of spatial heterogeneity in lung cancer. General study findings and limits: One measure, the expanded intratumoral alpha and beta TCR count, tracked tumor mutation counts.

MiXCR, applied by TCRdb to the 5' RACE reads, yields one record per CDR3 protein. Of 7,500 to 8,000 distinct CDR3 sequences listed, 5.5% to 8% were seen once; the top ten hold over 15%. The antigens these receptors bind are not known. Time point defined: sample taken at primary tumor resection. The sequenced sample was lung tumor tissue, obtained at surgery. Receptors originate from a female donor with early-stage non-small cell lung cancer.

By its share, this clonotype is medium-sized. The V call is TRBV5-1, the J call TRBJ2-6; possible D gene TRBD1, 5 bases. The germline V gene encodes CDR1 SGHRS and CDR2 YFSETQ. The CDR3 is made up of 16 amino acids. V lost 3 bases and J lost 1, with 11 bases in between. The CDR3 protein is CASSSQGVSGANVLTF. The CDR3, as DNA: TGCGCCAGCAGCTCGCAAGGGGTATCTGGGGCCAACGTCCTGACTTTC.

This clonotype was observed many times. The CDR3 nucleotides are TGCAGTGCTAGCCCGACTAGCGGGAGAATCGGTGAGCAGTTCTTC. It specifies CSASPTSGRIGEQFF. The J gene is TRBJ2-1, the V gene TRBV20-1, with 12 bases identical to TRBD2. Trimming cost V 3 bases and J 9 bases; bases outside gene matches: 9. The CDR3 covers 15 residues. Per germline, CDR1 DFQATT and CDR2 SNEGSKA (reference sequence).

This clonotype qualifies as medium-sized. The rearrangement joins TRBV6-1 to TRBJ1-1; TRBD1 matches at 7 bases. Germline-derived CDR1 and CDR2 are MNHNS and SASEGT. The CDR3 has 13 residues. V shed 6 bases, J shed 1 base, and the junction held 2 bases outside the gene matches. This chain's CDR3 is CASRRQGNTEAFF. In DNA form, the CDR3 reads TGTGCCAGCAGAAGACAGGGGAACACTGAAGCTTTCTTT.

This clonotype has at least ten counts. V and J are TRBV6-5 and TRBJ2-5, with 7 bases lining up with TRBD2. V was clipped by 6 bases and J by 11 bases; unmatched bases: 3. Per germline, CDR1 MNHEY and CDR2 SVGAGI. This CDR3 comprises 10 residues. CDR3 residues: CASRGLVQYF. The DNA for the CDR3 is TGTGCCAGCAGAGGACTAGTTCAGTACTTC.

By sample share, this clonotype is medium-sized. Here the CDR3 DNA reads TGTGCCAGCACCGGAGTCGGCGGCTACACCTTC. Its protein is CASTGVGGYTF. The chain couples TRBV27 to TRBJ1-2; unclear D gene. Trimming pared 7 bases from V and 8 bases from J, leaving 11 bases between. CDR3 length: 11 residues. CDR1 is MNHEY, CDR2 SMNVEV, per germline (reference sequence).

The CDR3 DNA is TGCGCCAGCAGCCCTATGACCGGGACAGGAGACTACAATGAGCAGTTCTTC. Translation: CASSPMTGTGDYNEQFF. V and J are TRBV5-1 and TRBJ2-1; 8 bases are a match to TRBD1. Germline V CDR1 and CDR2: SGHRS, YFSETQ. This CDR3 is 17 amino acids long. The V gene end was trimmed by 4 bases and the J gene end by 3 bases; junction bases not matched to a gene: 12.

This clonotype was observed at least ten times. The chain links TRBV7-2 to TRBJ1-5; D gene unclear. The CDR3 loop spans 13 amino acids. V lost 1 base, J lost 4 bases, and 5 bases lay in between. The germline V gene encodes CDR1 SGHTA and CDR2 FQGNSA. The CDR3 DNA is TGTGCCAGCAGCTTAGGTCAGAATCAGCCCCAGCATTTT. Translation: CASSLGQNQPQHF.

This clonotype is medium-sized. The CDR3 spells CASEAGAWGGSGELFF. The CDR3 DNA sequence: TGTGCCAGCGAGGCCGGAGCGTGGGGTGGATCCGGGGAGCTGTTTTTT. The gene calls are TRBV28 and TRBJ2-2; D unclear. The germline V and J ends were trimmed by 8 bases and 6 bases, with 22 bases remaining between them. This CDR3 comprises 16 residues. CDR1 and CDR2 from the germline V gene are MDHEN and SYDVKM. The whole variable domain, remainder taken from reference TRBV28 and TRBJ2-2, is DVKVTQSSRYLVKRTGEKVFLECVQDMDHENMFWYRQDPGLGLRLIYFSYDVKMKEKGDIPEGYSVSREKKERFSLILESASTNQTSMYLCASEAGAWGGSGELFFGEGSRLTVL.

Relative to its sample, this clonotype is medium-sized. CDR3 sequence reads: CAWSVDFNIAEQFF. DNA of the CDR3: TGTGCCTGGAGTGTAGACTTCAATATAGCTGAGCAGTTCTTC. The chain employs TRBV30 and TRBJ2-1; D is ambiguous. The germline V gene has CDR1 GTSNPN and CDR2 SVGIG (reference sequence). This CDR3 is 14 amino acids long. The V end lost 0 bases, the J end lost 9 bases, and 15 bases lay between the germline ends.

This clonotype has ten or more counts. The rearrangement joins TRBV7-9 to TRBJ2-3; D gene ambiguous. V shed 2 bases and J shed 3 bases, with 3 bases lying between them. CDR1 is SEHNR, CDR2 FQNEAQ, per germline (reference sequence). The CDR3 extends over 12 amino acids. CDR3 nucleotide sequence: TGTGCCAGCAGCTTAAGGACAGATACGCAGTATTTT. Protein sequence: CASSLRTDTQYF.

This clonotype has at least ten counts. The CDR3 DNA follows: TGCAGTGCTAGAGATCCCCTTCAGTATCGGGACTATGGCTACACCTTC. It encodes CSARDPLQYRDYGYTF. The chain carries TRBV20-1 and TRBJ1-2; D gene unclear. The CDR3 is 16 residues long. Trimming removed 0 bases from V and 3 bases from J, with 17 bases in between. Per the germline V gene, CDR1 is DFQATT and CDR2 is SNEGSKA (reference sequence).

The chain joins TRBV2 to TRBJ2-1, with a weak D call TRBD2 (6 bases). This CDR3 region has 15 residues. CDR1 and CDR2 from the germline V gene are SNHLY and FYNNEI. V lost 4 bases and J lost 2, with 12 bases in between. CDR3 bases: TGTGCCAGCAGTGTGGGGCGGGGTCCCTACAATGAGCAGTTCTTC. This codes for CASSVGRGPYNEQFF.

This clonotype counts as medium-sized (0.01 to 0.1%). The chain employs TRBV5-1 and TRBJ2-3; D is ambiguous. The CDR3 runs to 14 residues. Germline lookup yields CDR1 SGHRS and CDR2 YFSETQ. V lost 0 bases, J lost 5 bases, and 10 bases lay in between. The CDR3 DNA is TGCGCCAGCAGCTTGGAGGCAGCTCTAGATACGCAGTATTTT. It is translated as CASSLEAALDTQYF.

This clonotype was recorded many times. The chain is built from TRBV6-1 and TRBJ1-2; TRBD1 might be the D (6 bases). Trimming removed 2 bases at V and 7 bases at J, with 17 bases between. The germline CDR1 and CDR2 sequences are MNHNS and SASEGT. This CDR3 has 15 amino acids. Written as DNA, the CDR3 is TGTGCCAGCAGTGAATTTGGATCAGGGGTCGGTGGCTACACCTTC. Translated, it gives CASSEFGSGVGGYTF.